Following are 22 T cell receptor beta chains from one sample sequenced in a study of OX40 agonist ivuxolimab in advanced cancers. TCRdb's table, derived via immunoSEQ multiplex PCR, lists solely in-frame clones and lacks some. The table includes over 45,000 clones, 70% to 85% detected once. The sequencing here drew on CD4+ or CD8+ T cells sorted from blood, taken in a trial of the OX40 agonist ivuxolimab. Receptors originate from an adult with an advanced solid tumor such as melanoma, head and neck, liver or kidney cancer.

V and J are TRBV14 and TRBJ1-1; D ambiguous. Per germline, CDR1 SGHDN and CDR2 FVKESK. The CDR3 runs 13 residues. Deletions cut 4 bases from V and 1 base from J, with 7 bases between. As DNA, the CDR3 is TGTGCCAGCAGCCGGTCAGAGAACACTGAAGCTTTCTTT. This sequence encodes CASSRSENTEAFF.

CDR3 nucleotides: TGTGCCACTCACCCGGGACAGGGGTCTGGGGCCAACGTCCTGACTTTC. This gives the protein CATHPGQGSGANVLTF. The chain employs TRBV7-2 and TRBJ2-6, with 10 bases lining up with TRBD1. There are 16 residues in the CDR3. V dropped 10 bases and J dropped 1; count of bases not matched to a gene: 7. Germline V CDR1 and CDR2: SGHTA, FQGNSA.

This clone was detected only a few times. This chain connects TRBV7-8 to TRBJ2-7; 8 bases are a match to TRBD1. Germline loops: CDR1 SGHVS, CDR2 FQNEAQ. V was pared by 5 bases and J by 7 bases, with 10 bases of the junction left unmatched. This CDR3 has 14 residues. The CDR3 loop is CASSPRQGWGEQYF. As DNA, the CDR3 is TGTGCCAGCAGCCCCAGACAGGGGTGGGGGGAGCAGTACTTC.

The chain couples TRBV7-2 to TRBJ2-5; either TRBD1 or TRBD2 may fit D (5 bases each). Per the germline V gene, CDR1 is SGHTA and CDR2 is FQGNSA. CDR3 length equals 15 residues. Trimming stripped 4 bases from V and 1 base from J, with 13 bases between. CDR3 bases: TGTGCCAGCAGCTGGGGTGGGGGATCCCAAGAGACCCAGTACTTC. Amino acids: CASSWGGGSQETQYF.

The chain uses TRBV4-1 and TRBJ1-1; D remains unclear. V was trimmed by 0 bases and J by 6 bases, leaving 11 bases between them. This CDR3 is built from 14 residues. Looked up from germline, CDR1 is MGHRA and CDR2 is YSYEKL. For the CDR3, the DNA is TGCGCCAGCAGCCAAGATCAGCGGCCCGCTGAAGCTTTCTTT. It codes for CASSQDQRPAEAFF.

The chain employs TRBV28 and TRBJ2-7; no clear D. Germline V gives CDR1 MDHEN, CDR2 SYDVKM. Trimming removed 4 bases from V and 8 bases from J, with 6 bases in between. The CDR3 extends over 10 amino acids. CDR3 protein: CASSSGQQYF. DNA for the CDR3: TGTGCCAGCAGTTCTGGGCAGCAGTACTTC.

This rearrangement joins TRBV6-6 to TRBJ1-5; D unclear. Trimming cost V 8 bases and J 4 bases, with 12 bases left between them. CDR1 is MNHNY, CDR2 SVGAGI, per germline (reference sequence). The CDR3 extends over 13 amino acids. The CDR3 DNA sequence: TGTGCCAGCCGACGGAGGGTTAATCAGCCCCAGCATTTT. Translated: CASRRRVNQPQHF.

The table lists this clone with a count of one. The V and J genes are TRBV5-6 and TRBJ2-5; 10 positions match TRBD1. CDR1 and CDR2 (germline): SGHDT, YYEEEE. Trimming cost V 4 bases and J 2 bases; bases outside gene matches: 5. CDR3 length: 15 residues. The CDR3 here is CASSGTGDGQETQYF. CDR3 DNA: TGTGCCAGCAGCGGGACAGGGGACGGGCAAGAGACCCAGTACTTC.

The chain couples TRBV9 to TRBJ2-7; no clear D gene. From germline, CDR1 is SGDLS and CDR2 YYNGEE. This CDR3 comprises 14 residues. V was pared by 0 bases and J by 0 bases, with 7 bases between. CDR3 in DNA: TGTGCCAGCAGCGTAGGGGGTAGCTCCTACGAGCAGTACTTC. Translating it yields CASSVGGSSYEQYF.

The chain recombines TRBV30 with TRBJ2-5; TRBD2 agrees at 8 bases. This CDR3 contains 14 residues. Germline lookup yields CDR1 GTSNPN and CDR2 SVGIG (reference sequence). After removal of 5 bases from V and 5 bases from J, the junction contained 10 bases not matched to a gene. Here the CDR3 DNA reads TGTGCCTGGTCCCGAGGTAGCGGGGAGGAGACCCAGTACTTC. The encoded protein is CAWSRGSGEETQYF.

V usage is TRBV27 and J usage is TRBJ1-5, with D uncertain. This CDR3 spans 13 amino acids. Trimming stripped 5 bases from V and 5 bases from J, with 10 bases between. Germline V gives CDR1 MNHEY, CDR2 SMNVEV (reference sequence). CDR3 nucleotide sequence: TGTGCCAGCAGTGCTGGGATCTATCAGCCCCAGCATTTT. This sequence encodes CASSAGIYQPQHF.

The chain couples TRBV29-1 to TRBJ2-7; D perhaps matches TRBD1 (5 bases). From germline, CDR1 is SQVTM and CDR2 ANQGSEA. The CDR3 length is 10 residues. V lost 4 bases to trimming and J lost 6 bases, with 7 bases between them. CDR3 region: CSVAGAEQYF. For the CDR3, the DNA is TGCAGCGTTGCTGGGGCCGAGCAGTACTTC.

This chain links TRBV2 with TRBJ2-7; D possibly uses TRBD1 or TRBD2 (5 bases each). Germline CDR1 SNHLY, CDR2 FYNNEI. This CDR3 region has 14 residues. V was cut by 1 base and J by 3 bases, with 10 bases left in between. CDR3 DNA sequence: TGTGCCAGCAGTGAAGTGTTGAGGGGCTACGAGCAGTACTTC. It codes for CASSEVLRGYEQYF.

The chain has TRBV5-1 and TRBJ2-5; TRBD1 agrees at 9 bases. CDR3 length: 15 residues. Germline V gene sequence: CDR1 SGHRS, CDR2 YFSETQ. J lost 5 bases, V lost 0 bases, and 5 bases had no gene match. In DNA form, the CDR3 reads TGCGCCAGCAGCTTGGGGGACAGGGCCCGGGAGACCCAGTACTTC. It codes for CASSLGDRARETQYF.

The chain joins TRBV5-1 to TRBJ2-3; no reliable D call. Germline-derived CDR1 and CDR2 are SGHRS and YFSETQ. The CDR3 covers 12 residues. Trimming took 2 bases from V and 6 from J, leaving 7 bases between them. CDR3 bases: TGCGCCAGCAGCTTCACGGAGGATACGCAGTATTTT. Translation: CASSFTEDTQYF.

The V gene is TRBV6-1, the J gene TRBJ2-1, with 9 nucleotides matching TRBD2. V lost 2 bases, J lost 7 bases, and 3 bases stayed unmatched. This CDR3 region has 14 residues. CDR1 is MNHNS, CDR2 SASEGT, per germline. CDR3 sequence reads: CASSERLAGNEQFF. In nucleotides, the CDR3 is TGTGCCAGCAGTGAACGGCTAGCGGGAAATGAGCAGTTCTTC.

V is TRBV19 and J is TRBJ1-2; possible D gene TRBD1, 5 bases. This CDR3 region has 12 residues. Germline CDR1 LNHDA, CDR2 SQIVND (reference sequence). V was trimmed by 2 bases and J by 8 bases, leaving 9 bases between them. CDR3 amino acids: CASSIRGSGYTF. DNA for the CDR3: TGTGCCAGTAGTATAAGGGGCTCCGGCTACACCTTC.

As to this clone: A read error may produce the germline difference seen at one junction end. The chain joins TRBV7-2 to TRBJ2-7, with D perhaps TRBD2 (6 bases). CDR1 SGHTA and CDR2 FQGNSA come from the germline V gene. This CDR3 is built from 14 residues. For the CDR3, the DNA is TGTGCCGGCAGCTTAGATGCGGGGCTCTACGAGCAGTACTTC. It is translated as CAGSLDAGLYEQYF.

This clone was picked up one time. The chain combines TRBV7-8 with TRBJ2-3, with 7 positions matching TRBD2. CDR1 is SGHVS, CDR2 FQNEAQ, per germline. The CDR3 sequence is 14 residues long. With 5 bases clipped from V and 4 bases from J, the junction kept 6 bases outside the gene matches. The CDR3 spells CASSRDYSSDTQYF. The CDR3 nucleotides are TGTGCCAGCAGCCGGGACTATAGTTCAGATACGCAGTATTTT.

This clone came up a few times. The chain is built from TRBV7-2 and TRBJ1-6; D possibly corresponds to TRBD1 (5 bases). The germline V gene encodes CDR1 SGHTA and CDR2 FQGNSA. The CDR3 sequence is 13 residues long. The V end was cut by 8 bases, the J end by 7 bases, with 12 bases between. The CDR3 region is CASGRDGNSPLHF. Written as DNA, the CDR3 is TGTGCCAGCGGCCGGGACGGCAATTCACCCCTCCACTTT.

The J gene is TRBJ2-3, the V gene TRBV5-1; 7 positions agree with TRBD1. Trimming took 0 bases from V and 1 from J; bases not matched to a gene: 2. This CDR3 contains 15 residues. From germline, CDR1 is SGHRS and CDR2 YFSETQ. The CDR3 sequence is CASSLGGQRTDTQYF. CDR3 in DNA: TGCGCCAGCAGCTTGGGGGGACAGCGCACAGATACGCAGTATTTT.

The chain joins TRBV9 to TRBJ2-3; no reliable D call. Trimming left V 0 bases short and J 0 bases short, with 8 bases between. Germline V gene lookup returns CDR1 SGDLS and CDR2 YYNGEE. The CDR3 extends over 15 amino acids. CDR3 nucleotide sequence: TGTGCCAGCAGCGTAGCCAGCCGGAGCACAGATACGCAGTATTTT. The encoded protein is CASSVASRSTDTQYF.